This TCR beta chain derives from a study of Ad26.COV2.S vaccination and SARS-CoV-2 variants. Study-wide context: Donor was in the COV1001 Ad26.COV2.S trial arm. Points from the study as a whole: Placebo recipients and vaccine recipients were similar in non-spike TCR breadth. After vaccination, reports described spike-specific CD8+ and CD4+ T cell responses as showing substantial breadth. Ad26.COV2.S recipients had broader spike-specific TCRs (P = 0.0014).

About this clone: Its antigen is unknown.

As to treatment: roughly 20 received Ad26.COV2.S at low or high dose, single or two shots; 5 received placebo; per-sample allocation not given. Sampling was performed 63 days after the first vaccine or placebo injection. The assay was immunoSEQ multiplex PCR, and TCRdb's table has in-frame clones only and misses some. The sample records some 390,000 clones, more than 85% being singletons. CDR1 is MNHEY, CDR2 SVGAGI, per germline. The CDR3 totals 14 residues. V lost 7 bases and J lost 2, with 12 bases in between. The sequence was obtained from a person between 18 and 65 years old who received the Ad26.COV2.S COVID-19 vaccine or a placebo. The rearrangement links TRBV6-5 to TRBJ1-5; D possibly corresponds to TRBD1 (6 bases). Sample: peripheral blood, taken in a trial of Ad26.COV2.S vaccine versus placebo. This CDR3 is CASTGGEGNQPQHF. The CDR3 DNA follows: TGTGCCAGCACGGGGGGCGAGGGCAATCAGCCCCAGCATTTT.